This T cell receptor beta chain is from a study of blood T cell repertoires in COVID-19 (dated by TCRdb to 2018 to 2021). For the study in its entirety: Samples from collaborators originated in the United States, Italy and Spain and spanned both the acute and convalescent phases of COVID-19. The repertoires were released in a freely available public database intended as a resource for research on the immune response to SARS-CoV-2. The samples were drawn from the first 160 participants of the ongoing ImmuneRACE study and from about 1,200 subjects provided by 6 global collaborators. Subjects who had been exposed to COVID-19, were actively infected with it, or had recovered from it provided the deeply sampled blood TCRbeta repertoires that made up the dataset. The prospective study material was composed of cDNA or gDNA derived from T cells, B-cell-depleted T cells, or PBMCs. HLA class I and class II types, where available, came from metadata supplied by the sample provider rather than from assay-based typing. A de-identified subject ID, COVID-19 status, age in years and sex were almost always included in the sample metadata.

TCRbeta CDR3 regions were amplified from genomic DNA using the immunoSEQ Assay, a bias-controlled multiplex PCR. The original methods were these. The number of nucleated cells in each sample was estimated by amplification of reference gene primers within the assay. To quantify the absolute abundance of each unique TCRbeta CDR3 rearrangement, sequence reads were collapsed and filtered. For each sample, productive Simpson clonality was calculated as the square root of Simpson's diversity index across productive rearrangements. Imported from immuneACCESS, the table was reduced by TCRdb to in-frame sequences with V and J called. These copies leave out some clones; in studies compared against another copy, an unresolved V gene accounts for under half, and the cause of the remainder is not known. V and J calls and clone size are those listed in that table; D and trimming were worked out from the DNA. This sample lists some 180,000 clones; 75% to 85% were detected once. The ten largest clones add up to 8% to 13% of the sample.

Of note for this clone: No antigen is known for it. Base quality data are lacking; no much larger clone is found one base away.

For CDR1 and CDR2, the germline V gene lists MNHEY and SVGAGI. Compared with germline, V lacks 11 bases and J lacks 7 bases; bases without a gene match: 8. The CDR3 holds 12 amino acids from the cysteine to the phenylalanine. CDR3 DNA only is kept here, 36 bases in frame from base 1. Overall results and qualifications from the work: The amount of clinical and demographic metadata varied by source and participant and was provided uncurated.

At one collaborating source in Seattle, patients were enrolled during active infection and were followed longitudinally through the course of disease. Whole blood was collected in K2EDTA tubes by collaborating institutions according to the institutions' own protocols. For TCRbeta analysis, collaborators shipped samples as frozen whole blood, isolated PBMCs, or DNA extracted from either of those sample types. The chain links TRBV6-5 with TRBJ1-2, and 9 bases in between align with TRBD1. The sequence came from a woman aged 40-49 years with COVID-19, enrolled during active disease. Specimen: peripheral blood. DNA sequence: TGTGCCCACGCTAGGGACAGGGCTGGCTACACCTTC. Its protein product is CAHARDRAGYTF.